This is a list of T cell receptor beta chains from one sample in a study of T cells after posttransplantation cyclophosphamide. Sequencing used immunoSEQ multiplex PCR; TCRdb keeps in-frame clones, though not all of them. The data contain over 20,000 clones, around 85% of them singletons. The material sequenced was PBMCs, taken after allogeneic stem cell transplant with posttransplant cyclophosphamide. The receptors come from a female patient younger than 45 who received an allogeneic stem cell transplant from an unrelated donor, was CMV-positive, and had no GVHD. Some T cells here may be from the graft donor. Both conserved end residues are part of each CDR3. Fields, in order: V gene, D gene, clone size, J gene, CDR3 protein, CDR3 DNA. The D gene is left open where the match is weak. The listing skips clone size in some rows; elsewhere it reads once, few, many or a size class.

v_call: TRBV27
d_call: -
clone_size: -
j_call: TRBJ2-3
cdr3_aa: CASSLLTTGRDTQYF
cdr3_nt: TGTGCCAGCAGTTTACTAACGACAGGCAGAGATACGCAGTATTTT

v_call: TRBV13
d_call: -
clone_size: -
j_call: TRBJ1-1
cdr3_aa: CASSSLVGGDTEAFF
cdr3_nt: TGTGCCAGCAGCAGCCTTGTTGGGGGGGACACTGAAGCTTTCTTT

v_call: TRBV29-1
d_call: TRBD1
clone_size: once
j_call: TRBJ2-7
cdr3_aa: CSVAGDRGYEQYF
cdr3_nt: TGCAGCGTTGCCGGGGACAGGGGCTACGAGCAGTACTTC

v_call: TRBV4-1
d_call: -
clone_size: -
j_call: TRBJ1-3
cdr3_aa: CASSRPGLRNTIYF
cdr3_nt: TGCGCCAGCAGCCGTCCGGGACTGCGAAACACCATATATTTT

v_call: TRBV11-2
d_call: TRBD1
clone_size: -
j_call: TRBJ1-2
cdr3_aa: CASSLEGGGWGPDYGYTF
cdr3_nt: TGTGCCAGCAGCTTAGAAGGAGGGGGCTGGGGCCCAGACTATGGCTACACCTTC

v_call: TRBV28
d_call: TRBD1
clone_size: -
j_call: TRBJ2-5
cdr3_aa: CASSFPGQGQETQYF
cdr3_nt: TGTGCCAGCAGTTTTCCGGGACAGGGCCAAGAGACCCAGTACTTC

v_call: TRBV30
d_call: TRBD1
clone_size: -
j_call: TRBJ2-7
cdr3_aa: CAWSVGTELRVRYF
cdr3_nt: TGTGCCTGGAGTGTAGGGACAGAGCTACGGGTACGGTACTTC

v_call: TRBV4-2
d_call: TRBD2
clone_size: few
j_call: TRBJ2-5
cdr3_aa: CASSQAGGSGGAGETQYF
cdr3_nt: TGTGCCAGCAGCCAAGCAGGTGGTAGCGGGGGGGCGGGGGAGACCCAGTACTTC

v_call: TRBV6-6
d_call: TRBD1
clone_size: -
j_call: TRBJ2-7
cdr3_aa: CASSRDRVEQYF
cdr3_nt: TGTGCCAGCAGCCGGGACAGGGTCGAGCAGTACTTC

v_call: TRBV29-1
d_call: TRBD1
clone_size: once
j_call: TRBJ2-5
cdr3_aa: CSVGTGGETQYF
cdr3_nt: TGCAGCGTTGGGACAGGGGGCGAGACCCAGTACTTC

v_call: TRBV7-9
d_call: -
clone_size: few
j_call: TRBJ1-6
cdr3_aa: CASSHSNTMSSPLHF
cdr3_nt: TGTGCCAGCAGCCACAGTAACACCATGAGTTCACCCCTCCACTTT

v_call: TRBV10-1
d_call: TRBD1
clone_size: few
j_call: TRBJ2-3
cdr3_aa: CASIRDRGNTDTQYF
cdr3_nt: TGCGCCAGCATTAGGGACAGGGGAAACACAGATACGCAGTATTTT

v_call: TRBV30
d_call: -
clone_size: -
j_call: TRBJ1-3
cdr3_aa: CAWSTGNTIYF
cdr3_nt: TGTGCCTGGAGCACTGGAAACACCATATATTTT

v_call: TRBV9
d_call: -
clone_size: -
j_call: TRBJ1-3
cdr3_aa: CASSVTGGSGNTIYF
cdr3_nt: TGTGCCAGCAGCGTAACGGGGGGCTCTGGAAACACCATATATTTT

v_call: TRBV7-3
d_call: TRBD1
clone_size: -
j_call: TRBJ1-1
cdr3_aa: CASSPGGGGDTEAFF
cdr3_nt: TGTGCCAGCTCACCAGGGGGCGGTGGGGACACTGAAGCTTTCTTT

v_call: TRBV5-1
d_call: -
clone_size: -
j_call: TRBJ1-1
cdr3_aa: CASRARGIGDTEAFF
cdr3_nt: TGCGCCAGCCGGGCTCGGGGGATCGGAGACACTGAAGCTTTCTTT

v_call: TRBV5-1
d_call: -
clone_size: -
j_call: TRBJ1-1
cdr3_aa: CASSLAGNTEAFF
cdr3_nt: TGCGCCAGCAGCTTGGCGGGGAACACTGAAGCTTTCTTT

v_call: TRBV18
d_call: TRBD2
clone_size: -
j_call: TRBJ2-3
cdr3_aa: CASSPPVGRDTDTQYF
cdr3_nt: TGTGCCAGCTCACCACCGGTTGGGAGGGACACAGATACGCAGTATTTT

v_call: TRBV4-3
d_call: TRBD1
clone_size: -
j_call: TRBJ1-1
cdr3_aa: CASSQDGAGGVYTEAFF
cdr3_nt: TGCGCCAGCAGCCAAGATGGGGCAGGGGGCGTTTACACTGAAGCTTTCTTT

v_call: TRBV7-6
d_call: -
clone_size: -
j_call: TRBJ1-2
cdr3_aa: CASSPRTVGNYGYTF
cdr3_nt: TGTGCCAGCAGCCCCCGGACAGTAGGAAACTATGGCTACACCTTC

v_call: TRBV28
d_call: TRBD2
clone_size: -
j_call: TRBJ2-3
cdr3_aa: CASSLIREASGGADTQYF
cdr3_nt: TGTGCCAGCAGTTTAATTCGTGAGGCTAGCGGGGGTGCAGATACGCAGTATTTT

v_call: TRBV11-2
d_call: TRBD1
clone_size: -
j_call: TRBJ1-2
cdr3_aa: CASSVDRGGYTF
cdr3_nt: TGTGCCAGCAGCGTCGACAGGGGAGGCTACACCTTC

v_call: TRBV15
d_call: -
clone_size: -
j_call: TRBJ2-3
cdr3_aa: CATSQWRDTQYF
cdr3_nt: TGTGCCACCAGCCAGTGGAGAGATACGCAGTATTTT

v_call: TRBV28
d_call: TRBD1
clone_size: -
j_call: TRBJ2-7
cdr3_aa: CASTGQGILYF
cdr3_nt: TGTGCCAGCACCGGACAGGGGATTCTGTACTTC

v_call: TRBV6-4
d_call: TRBD1
clone_size: -
j_call: TRBJ2-3
cdr3_aa: CASSETGAADTQYF
cdr3_nt: TGTGCCAGCAGTGAAACAGGGGCGGCAGATACGCAGTATTTT

v_call: TRBV11-2
d_call: TRBD1
clone_size: -
j_call: TRBJ2-5
cdr3_aa: CASSEDRGQETQYF
cdr3_nt: TGTGCCAGCAGCGAAGACAGGGGGCAAGAGACCCAGTACTTC

v_call: TRBV2
d_call: -
clone_size: -
j_call: TRBJ2-1
cdr3_aa: CASSEYPDSYNEQFF
cdr3_nt: TGTGCCAGCAGTGAATACCCGGACAGTTACAATGAGCAGTTCTTC

v_call: TRBV30
d_call: -
clone_size: -
j_call: TRBJ2-7
cdr3_aa: CAWSLGAGEQYF
cdr3_nt: TGTGCCTGGAGTTTGGGCGCGGGGGAGCAGTACTTC

v_call: TRBV14
d_call: -
clone_size: -
j_call: TRBJ2-2
cdr3_aa: CASSPTGLDGELFF
cdr3_nt: TGTGCCAGCAGCCCTACAGGGCTGGACGGGGAGCTGTTTTTT

v_call: TRBV2
d_call: TRBD1
clone_size: -
j_call: TRBJ1-2
cdr3_aa: CASRGTGDGYTF
cdr3_nt: TGTGCCAGCCGTGGGACAGGGGATGGCTACACCTTC

v_call: TRBV5-4
d_call: TRBD2
clone_size: -
j_call: TRBJ2-7
cdr3_aa: CASSERAGGLYEQYF
cdr3_nt: TGTGCCAGCAGCGAGAGAGCGGGGGGGCTCTACGAGCAGTACTTC

v_call: TRBV28
d_call: -
clone_size: once
j_call: TRBJ1-2
cdr3_aa: CASGLRDSRGYTF
cdr3_nt: TGTGCCAGCGGCCTCAGGGATTCGAGAGGCTACACCTTC

v_call: TRBV27
d_call: TRBD1
clone_size: few
j_call: TRBJ1-5
cdr3_aa: CASSPRQGLGNQPQHF
cdr3_nt: TGTGCCAGCAGTCCGAGACAGGGTTTGGGCAATCAGCCCCAGCATTTT

v_call: TRBV6-5
d_call: -
clone_size: -
j_call: TRBJ1-6
cdr3_aa: CASSYITRPHSLHF
cdr3_nt: TGTGCCAGCAGTTACATCACGCGTCCCCACTCCCTCCACTTT

v_call: TRBV9
d_call: TRBD1
clone_size: -
j_call: TRBJ1-4
cdr3_aa: CASSTGQGNEKLFF
cdr3_nt: TGTGCCAGCAGCACGGGACAGGGAAACGAGAAACTGTTTTTT

v_call: TRBV28
d_call: -
clone_size: -
j_call: TRBJ1-5
cdr3_aa: CASNNPGGSQPQHF
cdr3_nt: TGTGCCAGCAACAACCCCGGGGGGAGTCAGCCCCAGCATTTT

v_call: TRBV18
d_call: -
clone_size: -
j_call: TRBJ2-1
cdr3_aa: CASSLDVGNEQFF
cdr3_nt: TGTGCCAGCTCACTCGACGTCGGGAATGAGCAGTTCTTC

v_call: TRBV6-6
d_call: -
clone_size: -
j_call: TRBJ1-5
cdr3_aa: CASGLTAGDSNQPQHF
cdr3_nt: TGTGCCAGCGGCCTGACAGCGGGTGATAGCAATCAGCCCCAGCATTTT

v_call: TRBV27
d_call: TRBD1
clone_size: -
j_call: TRBJ1-2
cdr3_aa: CASSLSLQGLLNYGYTF
cdr3_nt: TGTGCCAGCAGTTTATCCTTACAGGGGCTACTTAACTATGGCTACACCTTC

v_call: TRBV5-5
d_call: TRBD1
clone_size: -
j_call: TRBJ2-2
cdr3_aa: CASSLEGQGIGELFF
cdr3_nt: TGTGCCAGCAGCTTGGAGGGACAGGGAATCGGGGAGCTGTTTTTT

v_call: TRBV7-9
d_call: TRBD1
clone_size: -
j_call: TRBJ2-1
cdr3_aa: CASSPRDRWDNEQFF
cdr3_nt: TGTGCCAGCAGCCCTCGGGACAGATGGGACAATGAGCAGTTCTTC

v_call: TRBV6-6
d_call: -
clone_size: -
j_call: TRBJ2-7
cdr3_aa: CASSRDRSEQYF
cdr3_nt: TGTGCCAGCAGCCGCGACAGATCTGAGCAGTACTTC

v_call: TRBV27
d_call: TRBD1
clone_size: -
j_call: TRBJ2-7
cdr3_aa: CASSLYSRGREYHEQYF
cdr3_nt: TGTGCCAGCAGTTTATACTCCAGGGGGCGCGAATATCACGAGCAGTACTTC

v_call: TRBV9
d_call: TRBD1
clone_size: -
j_call: TRBJ1-6
cdr3_aa: CASSVEDRGGDSPLHF
cdr3_nt: TGTGCCAGCAGCGTAGAAGACAGGGGAGGCGATTCACCCCTCCACTTT

v_call: TRBV5-1
d_call: -
clone_size: -
j_call: TRBJ1-2
cdr3_aa: CASSFQGPNYGYTF
cdr3_nt: TGCGCCAGCAGCTTCCAGGGTCCTAACTATGGCTACACCTTC

v_call: TRBV29-1
d_call: TRBD2
clone_size: -
j_call: TRBJ2-1
cdr3_aa: CSASWRGANEQFF
cdr3_nt: TGCAGCGCCTCCTGGCGGGGGGCGAACGAGCAGTTCTTC

v_call: TRBV10-3
d_call: -
clone_size: once
j_call: TRBJ2-7
cdr3_aa: CAISDHGGVSSSYEQYF
cdr3_nt: TGTGCCATCAGCGATCATGGAGGGGTCTCGAGCTCCTACGAGCAGTACTTC

v_call: TRBV12-5
d_call: TRBD1
clone_size: -
j_call: TRBJ1-4
cdr3_aa: CASGLTGGREKLFF
cdr3_nt: TGTGCTAGTGGTTTGACAGGGGGGAGGGAAAAACTGTTTTTT

v_call: TRBV5-6
d_call: -
clone_size: -
j_call: TRBJ1-2
cdr3_aa: CASWGGDERRYGYTF
cdr3_nt: TGTGCCAGCTGGGGAGGGGACGAAAGAAGGTATGGCTACACCTTC

v_call: TRBV27
d_call: TRBD2
clone_size: -
j_call: TRBJ2-1
cdr3_aa: CASSLLASGGEEQFF
cdr3_nt: TGTGCCAGCAGTTTATTGGCTAGCGGGGGAGAAGAGCAGTTCTTC

v_call: TRBV28
d_call: TRBD1
clone_size: -
j_call: TRBJ1-2
cdr3_aa: CASRKDRALSIYGYTF
cdr3_nt: TGTGCCAGCAGAAAGGACAGGGCCCTTAGCATCTATGGCTACACCTTC

v_call: TRBV10-3
d_call: -
clone_size: -
j_call: TRBJ1-1
cdr3_aa: CAISESRLEAFF
cdr3_nt: TGTGCCATCAGTGAGTCGCGACTGGAAGCTTTCTTT